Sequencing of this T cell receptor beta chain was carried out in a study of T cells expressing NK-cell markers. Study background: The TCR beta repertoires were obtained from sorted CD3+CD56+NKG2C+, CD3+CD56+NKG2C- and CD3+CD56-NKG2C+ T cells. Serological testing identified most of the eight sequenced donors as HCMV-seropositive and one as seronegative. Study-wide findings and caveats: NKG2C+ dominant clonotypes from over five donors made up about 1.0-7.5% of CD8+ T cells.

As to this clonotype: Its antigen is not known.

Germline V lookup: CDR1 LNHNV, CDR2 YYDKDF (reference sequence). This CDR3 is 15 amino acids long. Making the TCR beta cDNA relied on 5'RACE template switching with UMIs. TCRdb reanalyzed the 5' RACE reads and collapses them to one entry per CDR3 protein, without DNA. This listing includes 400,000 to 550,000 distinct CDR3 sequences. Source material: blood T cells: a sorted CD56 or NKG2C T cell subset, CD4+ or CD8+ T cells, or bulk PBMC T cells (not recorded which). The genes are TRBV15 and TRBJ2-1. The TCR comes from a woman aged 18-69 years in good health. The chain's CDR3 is CATSRDFNSDNEQFF.